This TCR beta chain was captured by sequencing in a study of graft-versus-host responses after intestinal transplantation. Generated by immunoSEQ multiplex PCR, the TCRdb table keeps only in-frame clones and is missing some. In the table there are roughly 60,000 clones, roughly 89% of which are singletons. J gave up 3 bases and V 4 bases, and 12 bases lay outside the gene matches. Germline CDR1 SGHRS, CDR2 YFSETQ. This CDR3 has 16 amino acids. This clone was observed a single time. The sequence was collected from a human patient who received an intestinal transplant, so some T cells may come from the graft donor. The sample in question was PBMCs, obtained approximately four months after intestinal transplantation. The rearrangement links TRBV5-1 to TRBJ1-1, with 7 bases aligning to TRBD1. CDR3 residues: CASSGYRQGGDTEAFF. The DNA of the CDR3 is TGCGCCAGCAGCGGCTACCGACAGGGTGGGGACACTGAAGCTTTCTTT.